This record looks at one TCR beta chain sequence and its context. What it binds is unknown. The sample is drawn from a study of shared clonotypes between healthy human individuals. Study-level background: Each donor's CD8 memory used one plate, CD8 naive two, each CD4 subset three.

The V gene's germline CDR1 is LNHDA and CDR2 SQIVND (reference sequence). The CDR3 consists of 15 residues. The V end was cut by 2 bases, the J end by 3 bases, with 8 bases between. General study findings and limits: Naive CD4 clonotypes overlapped across several donors at approximately 5.5%. Clonotypes shared by all four donors outscored non-shared clonotypes in generation probability.

Researchers ran the assay at a deep level. Some clones are missing from TCRdb's copy, which holds only in-frame ones; the method was immunoSEQ multiplex PCR. The sample records around 690,000 clones, about 90% being singletons. The origin of this receptor is a man aged 18 to 30 in good health. Some clones in this sample may be carry-over from other donors' samples. What was sequenced was memory CD8+ T cells from PBMCs. Specified subset: CD45RO+ cells pooled with CCR7-negative TemRA cells. The chain uses TRBV19 and TRBJ2-6; D unresolved. The CDR3 region is CASSINGGGANVLTF. CDR3 bases: TGTGCCAGTAGTATAAACGGCGGTGGGGCCAACGTCCTGACTTTC.